The 27 T cell receptor beta chains below were found in one sample sequenced in a study of blood T cell repertoires in COVID-19. Using immunoSEQ multiplex PCR, the repertoire was profiled, and TCRdb retains in-frame clones only, with some absent. The repertoire holds some 60,000 clones, with 81% as singletons. Material: peripheral blood. These receptors were collected from a woman aged 80 or over with active or convalescent COVID-19.

V and J are TRBV27 and TRBJ1-1, with D possibly TRBD1 on 6 matching bases. The CDR3 loop spans 17 amino acids. The germline V and J ends were trimmed by 5 bases and 1 base, with 20 bases remaining between them. From germline, CDR1 is MNHEY and CDR2 SMNVEV (reference sequence). CDR3 nucleotide sequence: TGTGCCAGCAGTACTGGGGGGGCCAGGCGATGGAACACTGAAGCTTTCTTT. This sequence encodes CASSTGGARRWNTEAFF.

The chain links TRBV28 to TRBJ1-4, with D tentatively TRBD1 (5 bases). The CDR3 is 15 residues long. V lost 6 bases and J lost 8, with 19 bases in between. Germline CDR1 reads MDHEN; CDR2 reads SYDVKM. CDR3 protein: CASRPGLAGVEKLFF. For the CDR3, the DNA is TGTGCCAGCAGACCCGGACTCGCGGGGGTAGAAAAACTGTTTTTT.

The chain links TRBV11-2 to TRBJ2-7; D is undetermined. Between the trimmed V and J ends, which lost 4 bases and 2 bases, there was a span of 3 bases. The CDR3 contains 11 residues. Per germline, CDR1 SGHAT and CDR2 FQNNGV. DNA of the CDR3: TGTGCCAGCAGCTCCGCCTACGAGCAGTACTTC. Amino acid sequence: CASSSAYEQYF. The full variable domain, in which reference TRBV11-2 and TRBJ2-7 provide the parts outside the CDR3, is EAGVAQSPRYKIIEKRQSVAFWCNPISGHATLYWYQQILGQGPKLLIQFQNNGVVDDSQLPKDRFSAERLKGVDSTLKIQPAKLEDSAVYLCASSSAYEQYFGPGTRLTVT.

The J gene is TRBJ1-2, the V gene TRBV20-1, with 7 bases aligning to TRBD1. CDR1 and CDR2 (germline): DFQATT, SNEGSKA (reference sequence). J was trimmed by 2 bases and V by 3 bases; bases with no gene match: 9. The CDR3 covers 15 residues. The CDR3 is CSASGTEPENYGYTF. DNA for the CDR3: TGCAGTGCTAGTGGGACAGAACCGGAGAACTATGGCTACACCTTC.

This chain uses TRBV27 with TRBJ1-1; D is unclear. CDR1 MNHEY and CDR2 SMNVEV come from the germline V gene (reference sequence). Trimming removed 5 bases from V and 7 bases from J, with 14 bases in between. The CDR3 loop spans 13 amino acids. In DNA, the CDR3 is TGTGCCAGCAGTGTACCACTGGGAGGTGAAGCTTTCTTT. This codes for CASSVPLGGEAFF.

This chain uses TRBV6-5 with TRBJ1-5, with D perhaps TRBD1 (5 bases). Deletions cut 8 bases from V and 1 base from J, with 15 bases between. Germline loops: CDR1 MNHEY, CDR2 SVGAGI. CDR3 size: 15 residues. CDR3 sequence: CASSRESSSNQPQHF. The CDR3 region has the DNA TGTGCCAGCTCCAGGGAAAGCTCGAGCAATCAGCCCCAGCATTTT.

The chain combines TRBV28 with TRBJ1-4; no reliable D call. The CDR3 length is 15 residues. Germline CDR1 is MDHEN and CDR2 is SYDVKM. Trimming took off 6 bases at V and 0 bases at J, with 11 bases between the two ends. The CDR3 here is CASRGRVATNEKLFF. Written as DNA, the CDR3 is TGTGCCAGCAGGGGGAGGGTTGCAACTAATGAAAAACTGTTTTTT.

This chain joins TRBV5-5 and TRBJ1-1; 7 positions agree with TRBD1. The ends lost 4 bases at V and 0 bases at J; junction bases unmatched: 9. CDR1 is SGHKS and CDR2 is YYEKEE in the germline V gene (reference sequence). The CDR3 is made up of 16 amino acids. CDR3 DNA: TGTGCCAGCAGCCGGTCCTGGGACAGTCTGAACACTGAAGCTTTCTTT. Residues: CASSRSWDSLNTEAFF.

The rearrangement joins TRBV2 to TRBJ2-1, with 9 bases aligning to TRBD1. CDR1 SNHLY and CDR2 FYNNEI come from the germline V gene. V was pared by 6 bases and J by 9 bases, with 12 bases of the junction left unmatched. The CDR3 is made up of 15 amino acids. Written as DNA, the CDR3 is TGTGCCAGCAGCGGCCGGGACAGGGTGTCCGGTGAGCAGTTCTTC. Its protein is CASSGRDRVSGEQFF.

The chain joins TRBV7-8 to TRBJ1-2; 7 bases agree with TRBD1. The CDR3 consists of 16 residues. V trimming: 8 bases; J trimming: 4 bases; junction bases outside the gene matches: 16. Germline CDR1 SGHVS, CDR2 FQNEAQ. CDR3 in amino acids: CASLRDRVPTAYGYTF. CDR3 sequence (DNA): TGTGCCAGCCTCCGGGACAGAGTCCCTACTGCCTATGGCTACACCTTC.

This clone was counted only a few times. The V gene is TRBV5-6, the J gene TRBJ1-1; perhaps TRBD1 as D (5 bases). This CDR3 is built from 15 residues. Germline values: CDR1 SGHDT, CDR2 YYEEEE. V dropped 1 base and J dropped 3 bases, with 13 bases sitting between them. CDR3 coding DNA: TGTGCCAGCAGCTTGTTCAACAGGATCGACACTGAAGCTTTCTTT. This gives the protein CASSLFNRIDTEAFF. The full variable domain, in which reference TRBV5-6 and TRBJ1-1 provide the parts outside the CDR3, is DAGVTQSPTHLIKTRGQQVTLRCSPKSGHDTVSWYQQALGQGPQFIFQYYEEEERQRGNFPDRFSGHQFPNYSSELNVNALLLGDSALYLCASSLFNRIDTEAFFGQGTRLTVV.

This chain uses TRBV28 with TRBJ2-1, with D perhaps TRBD2 (5 bases). Trimming cost V 2 bases and J 10 bases, with 12 bases left between them. The germline V gene encodes CDR1 MDHEN and CDR2 SYDVKM. This CDR3 region has 13 residues. The CDR3 DNA is TGTGCCAGCAGTTTAGGGCCACCGGGAGAGCAGTTCTTC. Amino acid sequence: CASSLGPPGEQFF.

The chain has TRBV7-9 and TRBJ1-2; the D is unclear. The V end lost 1 base, the J end lost 8 bases, and 8 bases lay between the germline ends. There are 12 residues in the CDR3. Germline V gene sequence: CDR1 SEHNR, CDR2 FQNEAQ (reference sequence). The CDR3 is CASSLVQYGYTF. The CDR3 DNA reads as TGTGCCAGCAGCTTAGTACAGTACGGCTACACCTTC. The complete variable domain, with remaining parts taken from reference TRBV7-9 and TRBJ1-2, reads DTGVSQNPRHKITKRGQNVTFRCDPISEHNRLYWYRQTLGQGPEFLTYFQNEAQLEKSRLLSDRFSAERPKGSFSTLEIQRTEQGDSAMYLCASSLVQYGYTFGSGTRLTVV.

The rearrangement uses TRBV7-2 and TRBJ1-3; the D gene is possibly TRBD1 (5 bases). The CDR3 consists of 14 residues. V gave up 2 bases and J gave up 2 bases, with 7 bases separating them. From germline, CDR1 is SGHTA and CDR2 FQGNSA. CDR3 coding DNA: TGTGCCAGCAGCTTACAGGGAACTGGAAACACCATATATTTT. Residues: CASSLQGTGNTIYF.

This clone was detected only a few times. V and J are TRBV27 and TRBJ1-2; 8 nucleotides line up with TRBD1. Trimming removed 2 bases from V and 4 bases from J; junction bases left unmatched: 3. This CDR3 comprises 14 residues. The germline gives CDR1 MNHEY, CDR2 SMNVEV (reference sequence). The CDR3 DNA is TGTGCCAGCAGTTTAAGACAGGGGAGCTATGGCTACACCTTC. It yields the protein CASSLRQGSYGYTF.

This clone showed up just once. The chain links TRBV15 to TRBJ1-1; possible D gene TRBD1, 6 bases. Trimming removed 1 base at V and 1 base at J, with 16 bases between. The germline CDR1 and CDR2 sequences are LNHNV and YYDKDF (reference sequence). This CDR3 region has 17 residues. In nucleotides, the CDR3 is TGTGCCACCAGCAGAGGTCCGAGGGGGGGAGGGAACACTGAAGCTTTCTTT. This translates into CATSRGPRGGGNTEAFF.

This rearrangement joins TRBV9 to TRBJ1-5, with 9 nucleotides matching TRBD1. V shed 4 bases and J 7 bases; nucleotides not matched to a gene: 6. The CDR3 totals 14 residues. Germline V gene lookup returns CDR1 SGDLS and CDR2 YYNGEE. The CDR3 is CASSTSGQGQPQHF. As DNA, the CDR3 is TGTGCCAGCAGCACATCCGGACAGGGGCAGCCCCAGCATTTT.

The rearrangement links TRBV5-4 to TRBJ1-4, with D possibly matching TRBD1 (6 bases). The V and J ends lost 1 base and 6 bases respectively, with 16 bases between them. Germline assignment: CDR1 SGHNT and CDR2 YYREEE (reference sequence). This CDR3 contains 16 residues. The CDR3 protein is CASSLKGRGLDEKLFF. The CDR3 bases are TGTGCCAGCAGCTTGAAGGGGCGGGGGCTGGATGAAAAACTGTTTTTT.

This clone came up once. This rearrangement joins TRBV19 to TRBJ2-6; TRBD1 is a possible D gene (5 bases). Germline V lookup: CDR1 LNHDA, CDR2 SQIVND (reference sequence). V was clipped by 5 bases and J by 0 bases, with 11 bases between them. CDR3 length equals 16 residues. The CDR3 protein is CASSSRGSSGANVLTF. In DNA form, the CDR3 reads TGTGCCAGTAGTTCTAGGGGTAGCTCTGGGGCCAACGTCCTGACTTTC. The whole variable domain, filled in from reference TRBV19 and TRBJ2-6, reads DGGITQSPKYLFRKEGQNVTLSCEQNLNHDAMYWYRQDPGQGLRLIYYSQIVNDFQKGDIAEGYSVSREKKESFPLTVTSAQKNPTAFYLCASSSRGSSGANVLTFGAGSRLTVL.

The chain carries TRBV7-9 and TRBJ1-1, with no clear D. V lost 1 base and J 2 bases, leaving 11 bases between the germline ends. The CDR3 is 15 residues long. Germline V gene lookup returns CDR1 SEHNR and CDR2 FQNEAQ (reference sequence). CDR3 in amino acids: CASSLGGSDNTEAFF. CDR3 sequence (DNA): TGTGCCAGCAGCTTAGGAGGAAGTGATAACACTGAAGCTTTCTTT.

This clone was detected a few times. The V gene is TRBV6-6, the J gene TRBJ1-2; TRBD1 matches 9 bases. V shed 6 bases, J shed 4 bases, and the junction held 21 bases outside the gene matches. This CDR3 region has 19 residues. In germline, CDR1 is MNHNY, CDR2 SVGAGI (reference sequence). The CDR3: CASSLTWVPQGARGYGYTF. CDR3 DNA: TGTGCCAGCAGCTTGACGTGGGTGCCACAGGGGGCTCGAGGCTATGGCTACACCTTC.

The chain uses TRBV6-2 or TRBV6-3 and TRBJ2-3; a possible D gene is TRBD2 (6 bases). Germline lookup yields CDR1 MNHEY and CDR2 SVGEGT. V lost 3 bases and J 1 base, leaving 11 bases between the germline ends. This CDR3 is built from 15 residues. The CDR3 DNA sequence: TGTGCCAGCAGTTATTGGGGCGGGGGCACAGATACGCAGTATTTT. Amino acid sequence: CASSYWGGGTDTQYF.

The genes are TRBV19 and TRBJ2-7, with TRBD1 matching 9 bases. V shed 6 bases, J shed 0 bases, and the junction held 12 bases outside the gene matches. CDR1 and CDR2 (germline): LNHDA, SQIVND (reference sequence). This CDR3 comprises 17 residues. Here the CDR3 reads CASRPGQGLKGSYEQYF. CDR3 DNA sequence: TGTGCCAGTAGACCGGGACAGGGATTAAAGGGCTCCTACGAGCAGTACTTC.

CDR3 protein: CASSQTGGPGYTF. The CDR3 DNA sequence: TGCGCCAGCAGCCAAACAGGGGGCCCTGGCTACACCTTC. The J gene is TRBJ1-2, the V gene TRBV4-3, with TRBD1 matching 9 bases. The CDR3 totals 13 residues. The J segment lost 7 bases and the V segment lost 2 bases, leaving 2 bases of the junction unmatched. CDR1 is LGHNA, CDR2 YSLEER, per germline.

For the CDR3, the DNA is TGTGCCAGCAGTTACCTAGACCGCTACGAGCAGTACTTC. Its translation is CASSYLDRYEQYF. This rearrangement joins TRBV6-6 to TRBJ2-7; D is ambiguous. V was pared by 2 bases and J by 3 bases, with 8 bases between. Germline V gene lookup returns CDR1 MNHNY and CDR2 SVGAGI (reference sequence). The CDR3 runs 13 residues.

This clone has just a few counts. The rearrangement uses TRBV28 and TRBJ1-1; 7 positions agree with TRBD1. CDR1 is MDHEN and CDR2 is SYDVKM in the germline V gene. The CDR3 extends over 14 amino acids. The V and J ends lost 4 bases and 1 base, in that order; junction bases with no gene match: 3. The CDR3 bases are TGTGCCAGCAGTTGGGGACAGCAGAACACTGAAGCTTTCTTT. Translating it yields CASSWGQQNTEAFF.

The V gene is TRBV29-1, the J gene TRBJ2-7; D is ambiguous. The ends were cut back, 3 bases at V and 1 base at J, with 7 bases in the middle. Germline V gene sequence: CDR1 SQVTM, CDR2 ANQGSEA. The CDR3 is 12 residues long. This CDR3 is CSVEVRSYEQYF. For the CDR3, the DNA is TGCAGCGTTGAGGTCAGGTCCTACGAGCAGTACTTC.